This T cell receptor beta chain was obtained from a study of T cell repertoires in cytomegalovirus infection. TCRdb re-analysed the reads in MiXCR, keeping a single row per CDR3 protein. The data hold 600,000 to 700,000 distinct CDR3 sequences, with about 30% observed a single time. The junction had 1 base not matched to a gene; V was cut back by 3 bases and J by 2 bases. Germline V gives CDR1 LGHNA, CDR2 YNFKEQ. The CDR3 has 15 amino acids. This clonotype was recorded a few times. The antigen is not known. Source: cultured PBMCs, taken from culture after CMV antigen stimulation. The source of this sequence is a human donor in good health (CMV status not recorded). Some clones in this sample may be carry-over from other donors' samples. The chain recombines TRBV4-2 with TRBJ2-3; 11 bases fit TRBD1. The chain's CDR3 is CASSQGQGVTDTQYF. The CDR3 coding sequence is TGTGCCAGCAGCCAGGGACAGGGGGTCACAGATACGCAGTATTTT.